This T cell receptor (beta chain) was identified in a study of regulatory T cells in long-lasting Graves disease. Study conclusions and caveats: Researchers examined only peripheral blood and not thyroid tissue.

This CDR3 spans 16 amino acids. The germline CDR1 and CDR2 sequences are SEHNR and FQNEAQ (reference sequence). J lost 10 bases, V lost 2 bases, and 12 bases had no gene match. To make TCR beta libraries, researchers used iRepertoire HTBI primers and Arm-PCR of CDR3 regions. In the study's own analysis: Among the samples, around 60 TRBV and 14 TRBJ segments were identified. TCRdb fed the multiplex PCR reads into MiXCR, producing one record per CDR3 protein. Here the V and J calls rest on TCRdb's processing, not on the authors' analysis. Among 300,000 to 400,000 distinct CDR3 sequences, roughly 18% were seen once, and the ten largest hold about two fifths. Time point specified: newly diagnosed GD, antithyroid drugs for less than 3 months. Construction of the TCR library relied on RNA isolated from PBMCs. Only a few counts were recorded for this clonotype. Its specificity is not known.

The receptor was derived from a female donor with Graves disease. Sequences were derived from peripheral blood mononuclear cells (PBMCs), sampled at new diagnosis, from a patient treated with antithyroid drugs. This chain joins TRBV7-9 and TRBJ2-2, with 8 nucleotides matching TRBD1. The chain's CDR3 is CASSLTGTGKESELFF. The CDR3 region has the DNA TGTGCCAGCAGCTTAACCGGGACAGGCAAAGAGTCGGAGCTGTTTTTT.